This TCR beta chain was sequenced during a study of radiation and T cells in renal cell carcinoma. In the study overall: Nephrectomy followed 15 Gy stereotactic body radiation by 4 weeks.

Clones were sequenced by immunoSEQ multiplex PCR, and TCRdb holds only the in-frame ones, with some missing. The data contain some 130,000 clones, more than 80% of them singletons. In germline, CDR1 is LNHDA, CDR2 SQIVND (reference sequence). The CDR3 contains 13 residues. V lost 5 bases and J lost 9, with 14 bases in between. Overall study results and limits: Baseline intratumoral clonotype presence is unknown without pretreatment biopsies. Top tumor clonotypes rose in blood 2 weeks post-radiation, then contracted.

Documented time point: blood 2 weeks post-SBRT. Treatment denoted: 15 Gy SBRT to primary tumor, nephrectomy 4 weeks later. After SBRT, blood was collected at 2 and 4 weeks, plus baseline. This clone has only a few counts. What it binds is not known. The sequence came from a woman aged 60 to 75 with renal cell carcinoma. Sequencing was performed on blood, taken from a patient whose treatment included radiotherapy and nephrectomy. The chain recombines TRBV19 with TRBJ1-5, with D uncertain. The CDR3 bases are TGTGCCAGTAGTTTCCCGCCCAATGGGCCCCAGCATTTT. Translated: CASSFPPNGPQHF.